Listed below are T cell receptor beta chains from one sample, sequenced in a study of shared clonotypes between healthy human individuals. This table comes from immunoSEQ multiplex PCR, and its TCRdb copy is limited to in-frame clones, with some not included. Among 600,000 to 800,000 clones listed, over 60% were seen once. The specimen was memory CD4+ T cells sorted from blood. The source of these receptors is a woman aged 25 to 39 in good health. CDR3s include the opening cysteine and the closing phenylalanine or tryptophan. D genes are given only for firm matches. Clone size is not always given. Where it is, it says once, few, many or a class for expanded clones.

j_call clone_size d_call v_call cdr3_length cdr3_nt cdr3_aa
TRBJ2-3 . . TRBV19 12 TGTGCCAGTAGTTCCGACCGAAATACGCAGTATTTT CASSSDRNTQYF
TRBJ1-5 . TRBD1 TRBV6-5 14 TGTGCCAGCAGTTCCGGGACAGGGGAACAGCCCCAGCATTTT CASSSGTGEQPQHF
TRBJ1-1 . . TRBV5-1 14 TGCGCCAGCAGCGAGGCAGCGGGAAACACTGAAGCTTTCTTT CASSEAAGNTEAFF
TRBJ2-3 . TRBD2 TRBV11-3 15 TGTGCCAGCAGCCCGGGACTAGCGGGAGATGATACGCAGTATTTT CASSPGLAGDDTQYF
TRBJ2-5 . . TRBV7-2 13 TGTGCCAGCAGCACTAGACGGGGAGAGACCCAGTACTTC CASSTRRGETQYF
TRBJ2-5 . TRBD1 TRBV5-1 13 TGCGCCAGCAGAAGGACAGGTCAAGAGACCCAGTACTTC CASRRTGQETQYF
TRBJ1-2 . . TRBV15 13 TGTGCCACCTGGAATCAAACCGCCTATGGCTACACCTTC CATWNQTAYGYTF
TRBJ1-5 few TRBD1 TRBV7-9 16 TGTGCCAGCAGCTTGGAGGGGGCAAGGGACAATCAGCCCCAGCATTTT CASSLEGARDNQPQHF
TRBJ2-7 . . TRBV6-5 13 TGTGCCAGCAGCAGGGACGGAGTGGGGGAGCAGTACTTC CASSRDGVGEQYF
TRBJ2-6 . . TRBV6-5 15 TGTGCCAGCAGTTACGACAGTTCTGGGGCCAACGTCCTGACTTTC CASSYDSSGANVLTF
TRBJ2-2 . . TRBV11-2 15 TGTGCCAGCAGACGAGCAGGGGCCGACACCGGGGAGCTGTTTTTT CASRRAGADTGELFF
TRBJ1-5 few TRBD1 TRBV11-2 14 TGTGCCAGCAGCTTAGAACAGGGGCATCAGCCCCAGCATTTT CASSLEQGHQPQHF
TRBJ1-3 . TRBD1 TRBV11-2 15 TGTGCCAGCAGCCCCGGGAGGGGGCTCGGAAACACCATATATTTT CASSPGRGLGNTIYF
TRBJ2-1 once . TRBV10-3 12 TGTGCCATCAGTGACGGGGGCGGTGAGCAGTTCTTC CAISDGGGEQFF
TRBJ2-3 many TRBD2 TRBV5-6 15 TGTGCCAGCAGGCTAGCGGGAGAGTCCACAGATACGCAGTATTTT CASRLAGESTDTQYF
TRBJ1-2 . . TRBV6-1 12 TGTGCCAGCAGTGAAGCTGACTATGGCTACACCTTC CASSEADYGYTF
TRBJ1-1 . . TRBV15 13 TGTGCCACCTCCCGGGGATTGAACACTGAAGCTTTCTTT CATSRGLNTEAFF
TRBJ2-2 . . TRBV11-2 13 TGTGCCAGCAGCTTAGGCGACAGCCGGGAGCTGTTTTTT CASSLGDSRELFF
TRBJ1-1 . TRBD1 TRBV6-4 15 TGTGCCAGCAGTGACTCTGGCAGGGGGCTATCTGAAGCTTTCTTT CASSDSGRGLSEAFF
TRBJ1-5 . . TRBV28 16 TGTGCCAGCAGCACAAGCCTACAGGGTAGCAATCAGCCCCAGCATTTT CASSTSLQGSNQPQHF
TRBJ1-1 . . TRBV28 11 TGTGCCAGCGCCCCGAACACTGAAGCTTTCTTT CASAPNTEAFF
TRBJ2-3 few TRBD1 TRBV11-2 15 TGTGCCAGCAGCTTGGGGACAGTTTCCACAGATACGCAGTATTTT CASSLGTVSTDTQYF
TRBJ2-3 . . TRBV11-2 15 TGTGCCAGCAGCTTAGGCAGAGACTTCACAGATACGCAGTATTTT CASSLGRDFTDTQYF
TRBJ1-3 . . TRBV27 15 TGTGCCAGCAGAAAAGGTCCCAGCTCTGGAAACACCATATATTTT CASRKGPSSGNTIYF
TRBJ1-2 . . TRBV7-9 14 TGTGCCAGCAGCTTAGTACCAGGGAACTATGGCTACACCTTC CASSLVPGNYGYTF
TRBJ2-1 . . TRBV5-4 15 TGTGCCAGCAGCGACGGACTGGATCTGGGAAATGAGCAGTTCTTC CASSDGLDLGNEQFF
TRBJ1-3 . TRBD1 TRBV2 17 TGTGCCAGCAGTTGGCAGGGGGCAATAGTGGGCGGAAACACCATATATTTT CASSWQGAIVGGNTIYF
TRBJ2-1 . . TRBV11-3 15 TGTGCCAGCAGCGCCAGCGGGCATTCCTACAATGAGCAGTTCTTC CASSASGHSYNEQFF
TRBJ1-3 . . TRBV6-6 15 TGTGCCAGCAGTTCCCTGGGGGGGGTCAGAAACACCATATATTTT CASSSLGGVRNTIYF
TRBJ2-7 once . TRBV7-2 13 TGTGCCAGCAGCTCGCGCAGGGAAAGCGAGCAGTACTTC CASSSRRESEQYF
TRBJ2-2 . . TRBV5-1 16 TGCGCCAGCAGCTTGGCAGCGCCAACCCGAACCGGGGAGCTGTTTTTT CASSLAAPTRTGELFF
TRBJ1-1 . . TRBV5-1 13 TGCGCCAGCAAGCGGGGAGTGAACACTGAAGCTTTCTTT CASKRGVNTEAFF
TRBJ1-1 . . TRBV5-1 13 TGCGCCAGCAGCCCGAAGGGGGACACTGAAGCTTTCTTT CASSPKGDTEAFF
TRBJ1-4 once . TRBV10-1 15 TGCGCCAGCAGTGACAACGAGGCAGAGGGTGGACAACTGTTTTTT CASSDNEAEGGQLFF
TRBJ1-2 . . TRBV6-1 15 TGTGCCAGCAGCTGGGCGGGAGGCTCGCAATATGGCTACACCTTC CASSWAGGSQYGYTF
TRBJ2-5 few TRBD1 TRBV4-1 17 TGCGCCAGCAGCCAAGCCCCCTCAATTCGACAGGGTGAGACCCAGTACTTC CASSQAPSIRQGETQYF
TRBJ2-7 . TRBD2 TRBV5-1 15 TGCGCCAGCAGCTTGGGACTAGCGGGCGCCTACGAGCAGTACTTC CASSLGLAGAYEQYF
TRBJ1-1 . TRBD1 TRBV27 16 TGTGCCAGCAGTGTCCGGACAGGGTCGCAGAACACTGAAGCTTTCTTT CASSVRTGSQNTEAFF
TRBJ1-1 . . TRBV7-2 15 TGTGCCAGCAGCTTGGAGGTGGGTCTGAACACTGAAGCTTTCTTT CASSLEVGLNTEAFF
TRBJ1-1 . . TRBV6-5 12 TGTGCCAGCAGGAGGCGAGGGACTGAAGCTTTCTTT CASRRRGTEAFF
TRBJ2-5 . . TRBV29-1 14 TGCAGCGTTGAAAAGCCGGCACAACAAGAGACCCAGTACTTC CSVEKPAQQETQYF
TRBJ2-3 . TRBD2 TRBV5-4 15 TGTGCCAGCAGCTTTTTAGCGGGGGAGGGAGATGCGCAGTATTTT CASSFLAGEGDAQYF
TRBJ1-1 . TRBD1 TRBV4-2 15 TGTGCCAGCAGCCGCCAGGGGGGCACAGACACTGAAGCTTTCTTT CASSRQGGTDTEAFF
TRBJ2-5 many TRBD2 TRBV4-2 15 TGTGCCAGCAGCCAAGATCACGGGACTAGCGATGAGCAGTACTTC CASSQDHGTSDEQYF
TRBJ1-2 . TRBD1 TRBV6-1 14 TGTGCCAGCAGAAGGACAGGGGAGGCGGATGGCTACACCTTC CASRRTGEADGYTF
TRBJ2-7 . TRBD2 TRBV6-1 13 TGTGCCAGCTCGGGAGGGCCGATGCGCGAGCAGTACTTC CASSGGPMREQYF
TRBJ1-1 many . TRBV10-1 16 TGCGCCAGCAGTGAGTCTCGGTTCTCACTGAACACTGAAGCTTTCTTT CASSESRFSLNTEAFF
TRBJ1-2 many TRBD1 TRBV5-1 15 TGCGCCAGCTCCCGCCAAAGTCAGGGGGCCGATGGCTACACCTTC CASSRQSQGADGYTF
TRBJ2-7 few TRBD1 TRBV5-1 13 TGCGCCAGCGGCAGGGACAGAGCCTACGAGCAGTACTTC CASGRDRAYEQYF
TRBJ2-5 . TRBD1 TRBV10-1 15 TGCGCCAGCACCGAGAGGAGACAGGGGAAAGAGACCCAGTACTTC CASTERRQGKETQYF
TRBJ2-2 . . TRBV6-5 15 TGTGCCAGCACGTTAGAGCCTAGCGACACCGGGGAGCTGTTTTTT CASTLEPSDTGELFF
TRBJ1-1 few . TRBV30 13 TGTGCCTGGGGAAGGACAGCGAACACTGAAGCTTTCTTT CAWGRTANTEAFF
TRBJ2-2 . . TRBV27 14 TGTGCCAGCAAGTGGGGCGGCGACACCGGGGAGCTGTTTTTT CASKWGGDTGELFF
TRBJ2-1 . TRBD2 TRBV18 16 TGTGCCAGCTCACCCGAGGGACTAGCGGGAGGAAATGAGCAGTTCTTC CASSPEGLAGGNEQFF
TRBJ2-6 . . TRBV28 19 TGTGCCAGCAGTGGCGGCGAGAGTGGTTTCGGGCCTGGGGCCAACGTCCTGACTTTC CASSGGESGFGPGANVLTF
TRBJ1-2 . . TRBV6-5 12 TGTGCCAGCAGCCCCGACAGGCGCGGCTACACCTTC CASSPDRRGYTF
TRBJ2-7 many TRBD2 TRBV6-5 16 TGTGCCAGCAGTTACGGGCTAGCGGGAGGGACCTACGAGCAGTACTTC CASSYGLAGGTYEQYF
TRBJ2-3 . TRBD1 TRBV29-1 13 TGCAGCAAGCGGACAGGGGCCACAGATACGCAGTATTTT CSKRTGATDTQYF